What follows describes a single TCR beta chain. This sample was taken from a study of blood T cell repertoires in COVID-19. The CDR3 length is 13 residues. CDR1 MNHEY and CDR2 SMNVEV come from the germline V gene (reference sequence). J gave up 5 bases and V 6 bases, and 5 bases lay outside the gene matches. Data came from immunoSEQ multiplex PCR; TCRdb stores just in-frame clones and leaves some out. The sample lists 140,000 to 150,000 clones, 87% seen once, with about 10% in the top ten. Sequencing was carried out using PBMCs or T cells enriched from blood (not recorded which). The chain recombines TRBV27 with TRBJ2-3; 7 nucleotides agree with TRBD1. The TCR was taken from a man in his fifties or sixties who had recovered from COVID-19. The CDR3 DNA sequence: TGTGCCAGCAGATTTCAGGGGGAAGATACGCAGTATTTT. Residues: CASRFQGEDTQYF.